The T cell receptor (beta chain) under discussion was sequenced for a study of T cell repertoires in cytomegalovirus infection. Turning to the study itself: A matching HLA type, together with CMV infection, was signaled by public TCR beta signatures.

Note on this clonotype: Antigen: not known.

TCRdb recomputed calls from the reads with MiXCR, one row per CDR3 protein. The sample carries hundreds of thousands of distinct CDR3 sequences, less than 25% recorded once. Whole-study results and caveats: Public TCR beta family frequency separated CMV-and-HLA carriers, including in an independent cohort. Within the response measured ex vivo, HLA-C-restricted CMV-specific TCR beta clonotypes were dominant.

Germline V CDR1 and CDR2: SGHVS, FNYEAQ. The V segment lost 5 bases and the J segment 0 bases; nucleotides outside the gene matches: 3. The CDR3 has 16 amino acids. The clonotype comes from a human donor in good health (CMV status not recorded). Some clones in this sample may be carry-over from other donors' samples. This rearrangement joins TRBV7-6 to TRBJ2-6; 8 bases align to TRBD1. The sample taken for sequencing was CD8+ T cells from PBMCs. This chain's CDR3 is CASSQDRDSGANVLTF. The CDR3 region has the DNA TGTGCCAGCAGCCAGGACAGGGACTCTGGGGCCAACGTCCTGACTTTC.